A selection of T cell receptor beta chains follows, all from one sample in a study of blood T cell repertoires in COVID-19. Only in-frame clones appear in the TCRdb table, and some are missing; sequencing was by immunoSEQ multiplex PCR. The table records 200,000 to 300,000 clones, roughly 83% of them present only once. Material: peripheral blood. The receptors were sampled from a woman of 80 years or more with COVID-19, enrolled during active disease. Each CDR3 is given with its conserved first and last residue. The order of the fields is CDR3 protein, CDR3 DNA, clone size, J gene, V gene, D gene. A D gene is named only where the DNA matches it firmly. Where a row states a size, it is once, few, many or the class of an expanded clone; other rows omit it.

CASSYSFRTSGAYEQYF | TGTGCCAGCAGTTACTCGTTCCGGACTAGCGGGGCCTACGAGCAGTACTTC | few | TRBJ2-7 | TRBV6-2/TRBV6-3 | TRBD2
CASSPLDRSSNQPQHF | TGTGCCAGCAGCCCACTCGATCGGTCTAGCAATCAGCCCCAGCATTTT | . | TRBJ1-5 | TRBV27 | .
CASSEFEGGGGNIQYF | TGTGCCAGCAGTGAATTTGAGGGGGGGGGCGGAAACATTCAGTACTTC | . | TRBJ2-4 | TRBV25-1 | .
CASSLPPGQTSNYGYTF | TGTGCCAGCAGCTTGCCACCGGGACAGACTTCTAACTATGGCTACACCTTC | . | TRBJ1-2 | TRBV5-6 | TRBD1
CATTPGYTEAFF | TGTGCCACCACACCGGGGTACACTGAAGCTTTCTTT | . | TRBJ1-1 | TRBV12-3/TRBV12-4 | .
CSVGPGTGELFF | TGCAGCGTTGGGCCGGGCACCGGGGAGCTGTTTTTT | . | TRBJ2-2 | TRBV29-1 | .
CAWSPGNNQPQHF | TGTGCCTGGAGTCCAGGGAACAATCAGCCCCAGCATTTT | . | TRBJ1-5 | TRBV30 | .
CASSLVASSGGYTDTQYF | TGTGCCAGCAGCTTAGTGGCCTCTAGCGGGGGCTACACAGATACGCAGTATTTT | . | TRBJ2-3 | TRBV7-2 | TRBD2
CASLGGQIGQNEQFF | TGTGCCAGCCTCGGAGGACAGATCGGCCAAAATGAGCAGTTCTTC | . | TRBJ2-1 | TRBV28 | .
CASSLEQGQPQHF | TGTGCCAGCAGTTTAGAACAGGGGCAGCCCCAGCATTTT | . | TRBJ1-5 | TRBV12-3/TRBV12-4 | TRBD1
CASTPGQNYGYTF | TGCGCCAGCACTCCGGGACAGAACTATGGCTACACCTTC | once | TRBJ1-2 | TRBV10-2 | TRBD1
CASSVQVKETQYF | TGTGCCAGCAGCGTTCAGGTAAAAGAGACCCAGTACTTC | . | TRBJ2-5 | TRBV5-4 | .
CASRNLQENLEAFF | TGTGCCAGCAGAAACCTACAGGAAAACCTTGAAGCTTTCTTT | . | TRBJ1-1 | TRBV6-6 | .
CASSPEGQGAEGYTF | TGTGCCAGCAGCCCAGAGGGACAGGGGGCGGAAGGCTACACCTTC | . | TRBJ1-2 | TRBV9 | TRBD1
CANGGYEQYF | TGTGCTAACGGAGGATACGAGCAGTACTTC | . | TRBJ2-7 | TRBV2 | .
CAWSVRIEGNSPLHF | TGTGCCTGGAGTGTACGAATTGAGGGAAATTCACCCCTCCACTTT | . | TRBJ1-6 | TRBV30 | .
CASFTGVDGYTF | TGTGCCAGCTTTACAGGGGTTGATGGCTACACCTTC | few | TRBJ1-2 | TRBV6-5 | TRBD1
CASSYGRGTLHF | TGTGCCAGCAGTTACGGAAGGGGCACCCTCCACTTT | once | TRBJ1-6 | TRBV6-5 | .
CASSQERLDRGYLSGANVLTF | TGTGCCAGCAGCCAAGAAAGGCTGGATAGAGGGTATCTCTCTGGGGCCAACGTCCTGACTTTC | . | TRBJ2-6 | TRBV3-1/TRBV3-2 | .
CASREKSTGGLYEQYF | TGCGCCAGCAGGGAAAAATCAACAGGGGGCCTATACGAGCAGTACTTC | . | TRBJ2-7 | TRBV10-2 | TRBD1
CASSSPHRLNTEAFF | TGTGCCAGCAGTTCTCCCCACAGGCTGAACACTGAAGCTTTCTTT | few | TRBJ1-1 | TRBV6-5 | .
CASSADVEGQPQHF | TGTGCCAGCAGTGCCGATGTTGAGGGTCAGCCCCAGCATTTT | . | TRBJ1-5 | TRBV28 | .
CASSLQGGPDTQYF | TGCGCCAGCAGCTTGCAGGGTGGTCCCGATACGCAGTATTTT | . | TRBJ2-3 | TRBV5-1 | .
CASSEQKQGSQPQHF | TGTGCCAGCAGTGAGCAAAAACAGGGAAGTCAGCCCCAGCATTTT | . | TRBJ1-5 | TRBV2 | .
CASQTGVRETQYF | TGTGCCAGCCAAACAGGGGTCCGAGAGACCCAGTACTTC | once | TRBJ2-5 | TRBV6-5 | TRBD1
CASSLSPDPRIYEQYF | TGTGCCAGCAGCTTAAGTCCCGACCCCAGGATCTACGAGCAGTACTTC | . | TRBJ2-7 | TRBV7-6 | .
CASSSPGGGPSTTDTQYF | TGTGCCAGCAGCTCACCAGGCGGGGGGCCGTCGACGACAGATACGCAGTATTTT | . | TRBJ2-3 | TRBV7-2 | TRBD2
CSVGGLGEAFF | TGCAGCGTTGGGGGGCTAGGTGAAGCTTTCTTT | once | TRBJ1-1 | TRBV29-1 | .
CASSLGTGGRKTEAFF | TGCGCCAGCAGCCTTGGGACAGGGGGCAGGAAAACTGAAGCTTTCTTT | . | TRBJ1-1 | TRBV4-1 | TRBD1
CASSPQQGTSGNTIYF | TGTGCCAGCTCACCGCAACAGGGGACCTCTGGAAACACCATATATTTT | once | TRBJ1-3 | TRBV18 | TRBD1
CASSQSEGGYGYTF | TGTGCCAGCAGCCAATCGGAAGGGGGCTATGGCTACACCTTC | once | TRBJ1-2 | TRBV16 | .